The clone carrying this T cell receptor (beta chain) was counted at least ten times. TCRdb processed the 5' RACE reads anew with MiXCR; each CDR3 protein has one entry. The sample includes roughly 470,000 distinct CDR3 sequences, roughly an eighth of them seen just once. The source of the sample is a study of identical twins. Trimming cost V 4 bases and J 5 bases; bases outside gene matches: 9. CDR3 length equals 15 residues. CDR1 is DFQATT and CDR2 is SNEGSKA in the germline V gene (reference sequence). These same records also appear under a second study, on yellow fever vaccine responses in identical twins.

The rearrangement joins TRBV20-1 to TRBJ2-5; TRBD2 agrees at 11 bases. The clonotype was recovered from a woman younger than 30 in good health. The sample consisted of CD4+ T cells sorted from blood. The CDR3 DNA is TGCAGTGCTACCCAAACTAGCGGGAGCATGGAGACCCAGTACTTC. Protein product: CSATQTSGSMETQYF.